This is a list of T cell receptor beta chains from one sample in a study of metastatic and nonmetastatic thyroid tumors. TCRdb reprocessed the PCR reads using MiXCR. This sample carries about 30,000 clones, roughly 25% of them seen once, and the ten largest clones take about 9%. Source material: blood. These receptors came from a female donor with papillary thyroid cancer or a benign thyroid nodule (not recorded which). Some clones in this sample may be carry-over from other donors' samples. Each CDR3 is given with its conserved first and last residue. Fields, in order: CDR3 length, V gene, D gene, clone size, J gene, CDR3 protein, CDR3 DNA. A D gene is named only where the DNA matches it firmly. Not every row has a clone size; where given, it reads once, few, many or a size class.

length: 10; V: TRBV5-1; D: NA; size: many; J: TRBJ2-2; CDR3: CASGGGELFF; DNA: TGCGCCAGCGGCGGAGGGGAGCTGTTTTTT
length: 14; V: TRBV11-3; D: TRBD2; size: many; J: TRBJ2-5; CDR3: CASSPGLAEETQYF; DNA: TGTGCCAGCAGCCCCGGACTAGCGGAAGAGACCCAGTACTTC
length: 15; V: TRBV12-3/TRBV12-4; D: TRBD1; size: many; J: TRBJ2-2; CDR3: CASKGSGTVTGELFF; DNA: TGTGCCAGCAAAGGCTCCGGGACAGTCACCGGGGAGCTGTTTTTT
length: 13; V: TRBV20-1; D: NA; size: NA; J: TRBJ1-1; CDR3: CSALVGRGFEAFF; DNA: TGCAGTGCCTTGGTCGGTCGGGGTTTTGAAGCTTTCTTT
length: 15; V: TRBV19; D: TRBD2; size: NA; J: TRBJ2-3; CDR3: CASSTGLADTDTQYF; DNA: TGTGCCAGTAGTACGGGACTAGCGGACACAGATACGCAGTATTTT
length: 13; V: TRBV30; D: NA; size: many; J: TRBJ1-2; CDR3: CAWTLDRRYGYTF; DNA: TGTGCCTGGACCCTGGATAGACGGTATGGCTACACCTTC
length: 12; V: TRBV7-3; D: NA; size: many; J: TRBJ2-3; CDR3: CASSLNGDTQYF; DNA: TGTGCCAGCAGCTTAAACGGAGATACGCAGTATTTT
length: 13; V: TRBV28; D: NA; size: many; J: TRBJ1-1; CDR3: CASSFPRNTEAFF; DNA: TGTGCCAGCAGTTTCCCAAGAAACACTGAAGCTTTCTTT
length: 16; V: TRBV5-1; D: TRBD1; size: many; J: TRBJ1-6; CDR3: CASSPQGSSYNSPLHF; DNA: TGCGCCAGCAGCCCACAGGGGAGCTCCTATAATTCACCCCTCCACTTT
length: 15; V: TRBV6-5; D: TRBD1; size: many; J: TRBJ2-5; CDR3: CASSYSTGPQETQYF; DNA: TGTGCCAGCAGTTACTCGACAGGGCCTCAAGAGACCCAGTACTTC
length: 16; V: TRBV12-5; D: NA; size: many; J: TRBJ1-2; CDR3: CASGPSPQEANYGYTF; DNA: TGTGCTAGTGGCCCATCACCACAGGAAGCTAACTATGGCTACACCTTC
length: 14; V: TRBV20-1; D: TRBD1; size: NA; J: TRBJ1-1; CDR3: CIAAGHRGLTEAFF; DNA: TGCATTGCCGCCGGTCACAGGGGGTTGACTGAAGCTTTCTTT
length: 17; V: TRBV28; D: NA; size: many; J: TRBJ2-4; CDR3: CASSGDSGTVTKNIQYF; DNA: TGTGCCAGCAGTGGGGATAGCGGGACAGTAACCAAAAACATTCAGTACTTC
length: 17; V: TRBV7-8; D: NA; size: many; J: TRBJ2-3; CDR3: CASSLYSRAGGTDTQYF; DNA: TGTGCCAGCAGCTTATATAGCCGGGCTGGAGGCACAGATACGCAGTATTTT
length: 16; V: TRBV4-1; D: NA; size: few; J: TRBJ2-7; CDR3: CASSHVGKEGSYEQYF; DNA: TGCGCCAGCAGCCACGTAGGGAAAGAGGGCTCCTACGAGCAGTACTTC
length: 14; V: TRBV5-5; D: NA; size: many; J: TRBJ2-1; CDR3: CASSFYREYNEQFF; DNA: TGTGCCAGCAGCTTTTACAGGGAGTACAATGAGCAGTTCTTC
length: 13; V: TRBV11-2; D: TRBD1; size: NA; J: TRBJ2-5; CDR3: CASSFQGAETQYF; DNA: TGTGCCAGCAGCTTCCAGGGGGCAGAGACCCAGTACTTC
length: 15; V: TRBV3-1; D: NA; size: many; J: TRBJ1-2; CDR3: CASSSRTEVNYGYTF; DNA: TGTGCCAGCAGCTCCCGGACGGAGGTAAACTATGGCTACACCTTC
length: 14; V: TRBV7-8; D: NA; size: many; J: TRBJ2-7; CDR3: CASSLEHYNYEQYF; DNA: TGTGCCAGCAGCTTAGAGCACTATAACTACGAGCAGTACTTC
length: 14; V: TRBV2; D: NA; size: many; J: TRBJ2-4; CDR3: CASSGIGAVNIQYF; DNA: TGTGCCAGCAGTGGAATCGGCGCTGTAAACATTCAGTACTTC
length: 13; V: TRBV30; D: NA; size: NA; J: TRBJ2-7; CDR3: CAWSVRVSYEQYF; DNA: TGTGCCTGGAGTGTCCGGGTGTCCTACGAGCAGTACTTC
length: 15; V: TRBV30; D: NA; size: NA; J: TRBJ2-2; CDR3: CAWSSRQLDTGELFF; DNA: TGTGCCTGGAGTTCGCGACAGTTGGACACCGGGGAGCTGTTTTTT
length: 15; V: TRBV6-1; D: NA; size: many; J: TRBJ2-5; CDR3: CASSLRQGPQETQYF; DNA: TGTGCCAGCAGCCTCCGGCAGGGGCCCCAAGAGACCCAGTACTTC
length: 15; V: TRBV28; D: TRBD2; size: medium-sized; J: TRBJ2-7; CDR3: CASARLAGSGYEQYF; DNA: TGTGCCAGCGCGAGACTAGCGGGAAGCGGCTACGAGCAGTACTTC
length: 14; V: TRBV20-1; D: NA; size: many; J: TRBJ1-1; CDR3: CSASRDAKTTEAFF; DNA: TGCAGTGCTAGTAGGGACGCAAAAACCACTGAAGCTTTCTTT
length: 14; V: TRBV7-6; D: TRBD1; size: many; J: TRBJ2-7; CDR3: CASSEQGYGYEQYF; DNA: TGTGCCAGCAGCGAACAGGGGTATGGGTACGAGCAGTACTTC
length: 13; V: TRBV6-1; D: NA; size: few; J: TRBJ2-2; CDR3: CASRRQNTGDLFF; DNA: TGTGCTAGCAGACGACAGAACACCGGGGATCTGTTTTTT
length: 15; V: TRBV6-6; D: NA; size: NA; J: TRBJ1-2; CDR3: CASSYHPQGRYGYTF; DNA: TGTGCCAGCAGTTACCATCCACAGGGACGCTATGGCTACACCTTC
length: 15; V: TRBV5-1; D: TRBD1; size: NA; J: TRBJ2-7; CDR3: CASSSTPGQGYEQYF; DNA: TGCGCCAGCAGCTCCACCCCGGGACAGGGGTACGAGCAGTACTTC
length: 18; V: TRBV6-5; D: TRBD1; size: many; J: TRBJ2-2; CDR3: CASSYSRPGQGYAGELFF; DNA: TGTGCCAGCAGTTACTCCAGACCGGGACAGGGTTACGCCGGGGAGCTGTTTTTT
length: 15; V: TRBV4-1; D: TRBD2; size: many; J: TRBJ2-1; CDR3: CASSPSGMTYNEQFF; DNA: TGCGCCAGCAGCCCTAGCGGGATGACCTACAATGAGCAGTTCTTC
length: 15; V: TRBV5-4; D: TRBD1; size: NA; J: TRBJ2-5; CDR3: CASSLGTASSETQYF; DNA: TGTGCCAGCAGCCTCGGGACAGCCTCATCGGAGACCCAGTACTTC
length: 15; V: TRBV6-1; D: NA; size: NA; J: TRBJ2-2; CDR3: CASSAGTLNTGELFF; DNA: TGTGCCAGCAGTGCCGGGACATTGAACACCGGGGAGCTGTTTTTT
length: 13; V: TRBV28; D: NA; size: many; J: TRBJ2-5; CDR3: CASSLAQAETQYF; DNA: TGTGCCAGCAGCTTAGCCCAAGCAGAGACCCAGTACTTC